Described below is a single T cell receptor (beta chain) sequence and its context. No antigen is known for it. The CDR3 has 13 residues. CDR1 and CDR2 from the germline V gene are MNHEY and SMNVEV (reference sequence). V lost 2 bases and J 8 bases, leaving 12 bases between the germline ends. The data belong to a study of cytomegalovirus exposure and HLA in healthy donors. PCR was performed using 60 Vbeta and 13 Jbeta primers. Only in-frame clones appear in the TCRdb table, and some are missing; sequencing was by immunoSEQ multiplex PCR. Of about 170,000 clones in the sample, roughly 85% were seen once. Study-level findings and limits: Researchers catalogued approximately 170 TCR beta chains as cytomegalovirus-associated. Cytomegalovirus status, reportedly, was diagnosed with high specificity and sensitivity by the classifier. Later analysis associated a missense DCLRE1C variant with TCR beta V- and J-gene trimming.

Sequencing input: PBMCs. The chain is built from TRBV27 and TRBJ1-2, with a possible D match to TRBD1 (5 bases). This TCR was recovered from a man younger than 35 in good health and CMV-seropositive. CDR3 residues: CASSLGGGIGYTF. Written as DNA, the CDR3 is TGTGCCAGCAGTTTAGGGGGAGGGATCGGCTACACCTTC.